Listed below are T cell receptor beta chains from one sample, sequenced in a study of T cell repertoires in cytomegalovirus infection. A single record per CDR3 protein comes from TCRdb applying MiXCR to the reads. In the table there are more than 400,000 distinct CDR3 sequences, about a quarter of which are singletons. Material for sequencing was PBMCs. Source of these receptors: a human donor in good health (CMV status not recorded). Some clones in this sample may be carry-over from other donors' samples. The CDR3 runs from the conserved cysteine through the conserved F or W. D genes are given only for firm matches. Clone size appears in some rows only: once, few, many, or a class for an expanded clone.

CDR3 length: 14
D gene: TRBD2
V gene: TRBV10-3
clone size: NA
J gene: TRBJ2-3
CDR3 DNA: TGTGCCATCAGACCGGGACTAGCCGTAGATACGCAGTATTTT
CDR3 protein: CAIRPGLAVDTQYF

CDR3 length: 17
D gene: TRBD2
V gene: TRBV7-2
clone size: many
J gene: TRBJ2-1
CDR3 DNA: TGTGCCAGCAGCTTAGTGGGAGGCGGGGGGTTGAACAATGAGCAGTTCTTC
CDR3 protein: CASSLVGGGGLNNEQFF

CDR3 length: 13
D gene: NA
V gene: TRBV11-2
clone size: once
J gene: TRBJ1-1
CDR3 DNA: TGTGCCAGCACCCCCGAGGGCTATATGCGCGCTTTCTTT
CDR3 protein: CASTPEGYMRAFF

CDR3 length: 13
D gene: NA
V gene: TRBV7-2
clone size: many
J gene: TRBJ1-1
CDR3 DNA: TGTGCCAGCAGCCCTCGGGGAGCTGATGAAGCTTTCTTT
CDR3 protein: CASSPRGADEAFF

CDR3 length: 11
D gene: NA
V gene: TRBV6-2/TRBV6-3
clone size: few
J gene: TRBJ2-3
CDR3 DNA: TGTGCCAGCACAATGGGAGATACGCAGTATTTT
CDR3 protein: CASTMGDTQYF

CDR3 length: 20
D gene: TRBD2
V gene: TRBV7-6
clone size: many
J gene: TRBJ2-3
CDR3 DNA: TGTGCCAGCAGCTTAGATTACTATGGTCGCCTAGCGGGTAACACAGATACGCAGTATTTT
CDR3 protein: CASSLDYYGRLAGNTDTQYF

CDR3 length: 16
D gene: TRBD1
V gene: TRBV7-2
clone size: many
J gene: TRBJ1-5
CDR3 DNA: TGTGCCAGCAGCTTGGACAGGGGGCTCAGCAGCCAGCCCCAGCATTTT
CDR3 protein: CASSLDRGLSSQPQHF

CDR3 length: 13
D gene: TRBD2
V gene: TRBV7-2
clone size: many
J gene: TRBJ2-1
CDR3 DNA: TGTGCCAGCATGCGGGAGGTGCGGAGTGAGCAGTTCTTC
CDR3 protein: CASMREVRSEQFF

CDR3 length: 15
D gene: NA
V gene: TRBV7-3
clone size: few
J gene: TRBJ2-3
CDR3 DNA: TGTGCCAGCAGCGCGACAGTCCGAGGGGGAGATACGCAGTATTTT
CDR3 protein: CASSATVRGGDTQYF

CDR3 length: 11
D gene: TRBD2
V gene: TRBV24-1
clone size: few
J gene: TRBJ2-1
CDR3 DNA: TGTGCCACCAGCGCGGGAGTGGTCCAGTTCTTC
CDR3 protein: CATSAGVVQFF

CDR3 length: 13
D gene: TRBD2
V gene: TRBV7-3
clone size: NA
J gene: TRBJ2-1
CDR3 DNA: TGTGCCAGCAGCTTAGTAGCGGGACGTGAGCAGTTCTTC
CDR3 protein: CASSLVAGREQFF

CDR3 length: 16
D gene: TRBD1
V gene: TRBV6-5
clone size: few
J gene: TRBJ1-6
CDR3 DNA: TGTGCCAGCAAACGAGACAGGGAATTTAGTGGTTCACCCCTCCACTTT
CDR3 protein: CASKRDREFSGSPLHF

CDR3 length: 17
D gene: TRBD1
V gene: TRBV20-1
clone size: few
J gene: TRBJ1-2
CDR3 DNA: TGCAGTGCCCCCACGGGAGAGGACAGGGGGAACTATGGTAGCTACACCTTC
CDR3 protein: CSAPTGEDRGNYGSYTF

CDR3 length: 15
D gene: NA
V gene: TRBV28
clone size: NA
J gene: TRBJ2-1
CDR3 DNA: TGTGCCAGCAATCTCCACGAAGCCAAAACAGGGTTGGCTTACTTC
CDR3 protein: CASNLHEAKTGLAYF

CDR3 length: 15
D gene: TRBD2
V gene: TRBV12-3/TRBV12-4
clone size: many
J gene: TRBJ2-1
CDR3 DNA: TGTGCCAGCAGTCGACTAGCGGGAGTCTCCATTGAGCAGTTCTTC
CDR3 protein: CASSRLAGVSIEQFF

CDR3 length: 16
D gene: TRBD2
V gene: TRBV6-6
clone size: NA
J gene: TRBJ2-1
CDR3 DNA: TGTGCCAGCAGTTACAAGTCGGGACTAGACTACAATGAGCAGTTCTTC
CDR3 protein: CASSYKSGLDYNEQFF

CDR3 length: 15
D gene: TRBD1
V gene: TRBV11-2
clone size: NA
J gene: TRBJ1-1
CDR3 DNA: TGTGCCAGCAGCGGTCCGGACAGGGGATTCACTGAAGCTTTCTTT
CDR3 protein: CASSGPDRGFTEAFF

CDR3 length: 16
D gene: NA
V gene: TRBV11-2
clone size: NA
J gene: TRBJ2-5
CDR3 DNA: TGTGCCAGCAGCTTAGTTGCTAGCCCAATACAAGAGACCCAGTACTTC
CDR3 protein: CASSLVASPIQETQYF

CDR3 length: 13
D gene: NA
V gene: TRBV6-2/TRBV6-3
clone size: many
J gene: TRBJ1-5
CDR3 DNA: TGTGCCAGCAGACCGGGGATTTATCAGCCCCAGCATTTT
CDR3 protein: CASRPGIYQPQHF

CDR3 length: 13
D gene: NA
V gene: TRBV12-3/TRBV12-4
clone size: NA
J gene: TRBJ1-5
CDR3 DNA: TGTGCCAGCATGTGGGATAGCAATCAGCCCCAGCATTTT
CDR3 protein: CASMWDSNQPQHF

CDR3 length: 14
D gene: TRBD1
V gene: TRBV6-5
clone size: NA
J gene: TRBJ1-6
CDR3 DNA: TGTGCCAGCAGTTACAGACAGGGAAGTTCACCCCTCCACTTT
CDR3 protein: CASSYRQGSSPLHF

CDR3 length: 14
D gene: TRBD1
V gene: TRBV7-2
clone size: many
J gene: TRBJ1-2
CDR3 DNA: TGTGCCAGCAGCAGGGGACAGGGTAACTATGGCTACACCTTC
CDR3 protein: CASSRGQGNYGYTF

CDR3 length: 15
D gene: TRBD1
V gene: TRBV7-9
clone size: few
J gene: TRBJ1-6
CDR3 DNA: TGTGCCAGCAGACCTCAGGGGGTGGTCAATTCACCCCTCCACTTT
CDR3 protein: CASRPQGVVNSPLHF

CDR3 length: 13
D gene: NA
V gene: TRBV11-2
clone size: once
J gene: TRBJ1-2
CDR3 DNA: TGTGCCAGCAGCTTAGGGAAGGGACCGATCTACACCTTC
CDR3 protein: CASSLGKGPIYTF

CDR3 length: 15
D gene: NA
V gene: TRBV7-2
clone size: many
J gene: TRBJ2-3
CDR3 DNA: TGTGCCAGCAGCTTTATCACGGGTTCCACAGATACGCAGTATTTT
CDR3 protein: CASSFITGSTDTQYF

CDR3 length: 14
D gene: NA
V gene: TRBV7-2
clone size: NA
J gene: TRBJ2-1
CDR3 DNA: TGTGCCAGCAGCTTAGTAGCCGGAAAAGATGAGCAGTTCTTC
CDR3 protein: CASSLVAGKDEQFF

CDR3 length: 15
D gene: TRBD1
V gene: TRBV7-2
clone size: NA
J gene: TRBJ2-7
CDR3 DNA: TGTGCCAGCAGGCTAGGACAGGGGGCGAATTACAAGCAGTACTTC
CDR3 protein: CASRLGQGANYKQYF

CDR3 length: 16
D gene: NA
V gene: TRBV10-3
clone size: NA
J gene: TRBJ2-1
CDR3 DNA: TGTGCCATCAGTGAGTCGGGCCCTGGGGCCGGCGATGAGCAGTTCTTC
CDR3 protein: CAISESGPGAGDEQFF

CDR3 length: 15
D gene: NA
V gene: TRBV19
clone size: NA
J gene: TRBJ2-1
CDR3 DNA: TGTGCCAGTACTGCTAGCGTTAGCTCCTACAATGAGCAGTTCTTC
CDR3 protein: CASTASVSSYNEQFF

CDR3 length: 15
D gene: NA
V gene: TRBV19
clone size: few
J gene: TRBJ2-1
CDR3 DNA: TGTGCCAGTAGGGCTGCCTTGGGCTCCTACAATGAGCAGTTCTTC
CDR3 protein: CASRAALGSYNEQFF

CDR3 length: 12
D gene: NA
V gene: TRBV20-1
clone size: NA
J gene: TRBJ1-6
CDR3 DNA: TGCAGTGCGGGTATGGGTTTTTCACCCCTCCACTTT
CDR3 protein: CSAGMGFSPLHF

CDR3 length: 17
D gene: TRBD2
V gene: TRBV12-3/TRBV12-4
clone size: few
J gene: TRBJ2-7
CDR3 DNA: TGTGCCAGCAGTTTTAATAGCGTGAGTGGGAGGGCCCAAGAGCAGTACTTC
CDR3 protein: CASSFNSVSGRAQEQYF

CDR3 length: 14
D gene: TRBD2
V gene: TRBV20-1
clone size: few
J gene: TRBJ2-7
CDR3 DNA: TGCAGTGCTAGAGGACTAGCGGATACCTACGAGCAGTACTTC
CDR3 protein: CSARGLADTYEQYF

CDR3 length: 15
D gene: TRBD1
V gene: TRBV12-3/TRBV12-4
clone size: NA
J gene: TRBJ2-3
CDR3 DNA: TGTGCCAGCAGTCCCTGGACAGGTAGCTGGGATACGCAGTATTTT
CDR3 protein: CASSPWTGSWDTQYF

CDR3 length: 17
D gene: NA
V gene: TRBV2
clone size: few
J gene: TRBJ2-1
CDR3 DNA: TGTGCCAGCAGTGAAATGTCGGGAGCTTCCCACGGCAATGAGCAGTTCTTC
CDR3 protein: CASSEMSGASHGNEQFF

CDR3 length: 13
D gene: NA
V gene: TRBV20-1
clone size: NA
J gene: TRBJ1-5
CDR3 DNA: TGCAGTGCCATCCGGGCCGAAAATCAGCCCCAGCATTTT
CDR3 protein: CSAIRAENQPQHF

CDR3 length: 12
D gene: NA
V gene: TRBV2
clone size: few
J gene: TRBJ1-5
CDR3 DNA: TGTGCCAGCAGATTAGACCAGAACACCCAGCATTTT
CDR3 protein: CASRLDQNTQHF